This TCR beta chain was identified in a study of T cell changes during pregnancy in multiple sclerosis. This clone was seen a single time. Generated by immunoSEQ multiplex PCR, the TCRdb table keeps only in-frame clones and is missing some. The table has 70,000 to 75,000 clones, roughly 92% seen once; the top ten hold approximately 2%. The germline V gene has CDR1 SNHLY and CDR2 FYNNEI. V was clipped by 4 bases and J by 1 base, with 22 bases between them. The CDR3 covers 18 residues. The source of this sequence is a female donor in good health, enrolled as a control in a pregnancy study. The chain has TRBV2 and TRBJ1-1; no clear D. The sample consisted of peripheral blood, taken in the second trimester of pregnancy. CDR3 sequence (DNA): TGTGCCAGCAGTGCTCATCCAGTGGGCCCCCTGCAGAACACTGAAGCTTTCTTT. Protein product: CASSAHPVGPLQNTEAFF.